A selection of T cell receptor beta chains follows, all from one sample in a study of T-cell reconstitution after alpha-beta-depleted transplantation in children. One entry per CDR3 protein results from TCRdb running MiXCR on the PCR reads. The table shows more than 500,000 distinct CDR3 sequences, with 10% to 12% occurring only once. The sample in question was PBMCs, mostly from graft donor cells, obtained 180 days after TCRalphabeta/CD19-depleted stem cell transplant. These receptor sequences come from a female patient aged 2 to 10 who had a stem cell transplant for aplastic anemia, so the T cells may come from the graft donor. CDR3s include the opening cysteine and the closing phenylalanine or tryptophan. D genes are given only for firm matches. Where a row states a size, it is once, few, many or the class of an expanded clone; other rows omit it.

TRBJ1-2 | TRBV12-3/TRBV12-4 | few | - | TGTGCCAGCAGTTCTCGGGTCTATGGCTACACCTTC | CASSSRVYGYTF
TRBJ2-6 | TRBV4-2 | - | TRBD1 | TGTGCCAGCAGCCCGATAGTGAACAGGGGGGATGCTGGGGCCAACGTCCTGACTTTC | CASSPIVNRGDAGANVLTF
TRBJ2-3 | TRBV18 | - | - | TGTGCCAGCTCACTAGAGATTAGAGGGAGCACAGATACGCAGTATTTT | CASSLEIRGSTDTQYF
TRBJ2-3 | TRBV12-3/TRBV12-4 | - | TRBD1 | TGTGCCAGCAGCTTATGGACAGGGAATCCAGATACGCAGTATTTT | CASSLWTGNPDTQYF
TRBJ2-1 | TRBV15 | - | - | TGTGCCACCAGCCCTCGCGCGAGGTACAATGAGCAGTTCTTC | CATSPRARYNEQFF
TRBJ2-5 | TRBV20-1 | - | - | TGCAGTGCTAGACATACGGGGGGCCCCCAGACCCAGTACTTC | CSARHTGGPQTQYF
TRBJ1-6 | TRBV12-3/TRBV12-4 | few | TRBD1 | TGTGCCAGCAGACGACAGGGTTCCTATAATTCACCCCTCCACTTT | CASRRQGSYNSPLHF
TRBJ2-1 | TRBV18 | - | TRBD2 | TGTGCCAGCTCACCACAACGGAGCGGGAGACGAGGTAGTGAGCAGTTCTTC | CASSPQRSGRRGSEQFF
TRBJ2-3 | TRBV7-2 | few | TRBD2 | TGTGCCAGCAGCTTAGTCGCTAGACTAGCGAGCCCCACAGATACGCAGTATTTT | CASSLVARLASPTDTQYF
TRBJ2-3 | TRBV28 | few | - | TGTGCCAGCAGTCCGTCCCCTCCCGGGGCAGATACGCAGTATTTT | CASSPSPPGADTQYF
TRBJ2-5 | TRBV7-9 | - | TRBD2 | TGTGCCAGCAATTCGGCGGGGGGAGAGACCCAGTACTTC | CASNSAGGETQYF
TRBJ2-7 | TRBV2 | - | TRBD1 | TGTGCCAGCAGTGAAGCGCTCGGACAGGGGATCTACGAGCAGTACTTC | CASSEALGQGIYEQYF
TRBJ2-2 | TRBV6-2/TRBV6-3 | - | - | TGTGCCAGCAGTTACTCGCTCAGGATCGACACCGGGGAGCTGTTTTTT | CASSYSLRIDTGELFF
TRBJ2-1 | TRBV10-3 | few | TRBD2 | TGTGCCATCACCCGGGGCCTAGCGGGAGGGCTTGCTCTCCCCTACAATGAGCAGTTCTTC | CAITRGLAGGLALPYNEQFF
TRBJ2-1 | TRBV29-1 | many | - | TGCAGCGTTACCCAGGGGACACCTGGACTCGGGCAGTTCTTC | CSVTQGTPGLGQFF
TRBJ2-1 | TRBV4-3 | - | TRBD2 | TGCGCCAGCAGCCACCTGGACGGACTAGCGGGAGGTATGAGCTACAATGAGCAGTTCTTC | CASSHLDGLAGGMSYNEQFF
TRBJ2-4 | TRBV7-4 | few | - | TGTGCCAGCAGCCCCGTCTTAGCCAAAAACATTCAGTACTTC | CASSPVLAKNIQYF
TRBJ1-5 | TRBV7-6 | few | - | TGTGCCAGCAGCTTATCGAGGGGAGACAATCAGCCCCAGCATTTT | CASSLSRGDNQPQHF
TRBJ2-7 | TRBV10-3 | few | TRBD2 | TGTGCCATCAGGGGAACCGGGACTAGCGGGTACGAGCAGTACTTC | CAIRGTGTSGYEQYF
TRBJ2-4 | TRBV5-1 | few | TRBD1 | TGCGCCAGCAGCTTTACTCCCCCGGGACAGGGGGCCACCGGGGCCAAAAACATTCAGTACTTC | CASSFTPPGQGATGAKNIQYF
TRBJ2-1 | TRBV12-5 | - | - | TGTGCTAGTGGTTGGACTTACAATGAGCAGTTCTTC | CASGWTYNEQFF